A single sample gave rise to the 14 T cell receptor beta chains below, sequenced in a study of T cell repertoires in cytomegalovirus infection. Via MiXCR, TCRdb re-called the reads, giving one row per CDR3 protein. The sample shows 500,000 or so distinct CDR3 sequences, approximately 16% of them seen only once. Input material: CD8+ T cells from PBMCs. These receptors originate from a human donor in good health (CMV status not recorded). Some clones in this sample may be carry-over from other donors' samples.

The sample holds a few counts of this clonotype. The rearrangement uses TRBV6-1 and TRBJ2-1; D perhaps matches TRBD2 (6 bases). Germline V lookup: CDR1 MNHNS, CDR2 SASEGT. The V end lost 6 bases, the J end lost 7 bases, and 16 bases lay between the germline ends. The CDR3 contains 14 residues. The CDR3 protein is CASSPGTWVNEQFF. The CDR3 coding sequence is TGTGCCAGCAGCCCAGGGACTTGGGTGAATGAGCAGTTCTTC.

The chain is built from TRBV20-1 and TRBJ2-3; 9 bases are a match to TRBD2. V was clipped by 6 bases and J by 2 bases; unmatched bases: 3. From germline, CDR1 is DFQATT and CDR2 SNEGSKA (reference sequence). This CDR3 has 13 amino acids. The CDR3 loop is CSASGGYTDTQYF. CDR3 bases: TGCAGTGCCAGCGGGGGGTACACAGATACGCAGTATTTT.

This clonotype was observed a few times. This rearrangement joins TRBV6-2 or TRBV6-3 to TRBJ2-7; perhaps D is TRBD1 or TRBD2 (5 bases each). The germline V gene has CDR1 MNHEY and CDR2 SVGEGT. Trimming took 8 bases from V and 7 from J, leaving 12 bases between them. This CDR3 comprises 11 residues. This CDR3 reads CASHRGREQYF. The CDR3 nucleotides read TGTGCCAGCCACCGGGGCCGTGAGCAGTACTTC.

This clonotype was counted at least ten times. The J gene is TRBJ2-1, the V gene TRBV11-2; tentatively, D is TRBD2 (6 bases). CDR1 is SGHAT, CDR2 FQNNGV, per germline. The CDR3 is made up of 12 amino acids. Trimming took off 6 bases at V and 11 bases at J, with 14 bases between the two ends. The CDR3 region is CASSTTGEQQFF. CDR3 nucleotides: TGTGCCAGCAGTACCACGGGGGAGCAGCAGTTCTTC.

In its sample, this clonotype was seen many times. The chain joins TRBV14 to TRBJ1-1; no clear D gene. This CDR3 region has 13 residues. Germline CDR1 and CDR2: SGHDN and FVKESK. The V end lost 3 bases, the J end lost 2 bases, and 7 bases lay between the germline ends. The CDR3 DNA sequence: TGTGCCAGCAGCCATGTGGGAAACACTGAAGCTTTCTTT. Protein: CASSHVGNTEAFF.

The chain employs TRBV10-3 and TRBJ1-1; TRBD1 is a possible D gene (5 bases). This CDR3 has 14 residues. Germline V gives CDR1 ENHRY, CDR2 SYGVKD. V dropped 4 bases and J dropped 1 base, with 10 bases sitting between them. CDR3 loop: CAISGGGPNTEAFF. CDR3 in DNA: TGTGCCATCAGTGGGGGGGGACCGAACACTGAAGCTTTCTTT.

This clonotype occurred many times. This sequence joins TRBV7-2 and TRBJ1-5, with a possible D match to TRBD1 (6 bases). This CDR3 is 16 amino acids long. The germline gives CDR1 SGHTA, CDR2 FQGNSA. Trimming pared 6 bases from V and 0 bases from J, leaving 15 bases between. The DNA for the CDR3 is TGTGCCAGCAGTTCCGGAGGGGGTTATAGCAATCAGCCCCAGCATTTT. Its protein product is CASSSGGGYSNQPQHF.

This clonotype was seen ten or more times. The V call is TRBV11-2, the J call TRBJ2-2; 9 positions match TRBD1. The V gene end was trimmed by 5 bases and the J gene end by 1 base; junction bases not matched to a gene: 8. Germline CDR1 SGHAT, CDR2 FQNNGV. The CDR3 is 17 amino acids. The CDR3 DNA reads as TGTGCCAGCAGCCCCCTCTCGGACAGGGGGAACACCGGGGAGCTGTTTTTT. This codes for CASSPLSDRGNTGELFF.

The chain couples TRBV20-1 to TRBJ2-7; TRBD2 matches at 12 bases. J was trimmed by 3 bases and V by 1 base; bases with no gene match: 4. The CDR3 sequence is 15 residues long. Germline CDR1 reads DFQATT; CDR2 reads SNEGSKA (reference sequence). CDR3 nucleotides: TGCAGTGCTAGAGGAGGACTAGCGGGATACTACGAGCAGTACTTC. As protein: CSARGGLAGYYEQYF.

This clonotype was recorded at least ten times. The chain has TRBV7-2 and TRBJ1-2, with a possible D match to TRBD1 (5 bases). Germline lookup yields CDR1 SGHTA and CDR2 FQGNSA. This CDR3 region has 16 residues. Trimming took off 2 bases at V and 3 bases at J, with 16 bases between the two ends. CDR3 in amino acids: CASSLIDGAWDYGYTF. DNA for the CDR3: TGTGCCAGCAGCTTAATTGACGGGGCATGGGACTATGGCTACACCTTC.

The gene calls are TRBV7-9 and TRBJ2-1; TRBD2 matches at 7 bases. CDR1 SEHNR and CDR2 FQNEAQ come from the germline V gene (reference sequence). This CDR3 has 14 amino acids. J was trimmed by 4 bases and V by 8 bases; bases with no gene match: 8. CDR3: CASPGAGAYNEQFF. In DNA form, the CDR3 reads TGTGCCAGCCCTGGGGCGGGAGCTTACAATGAGCAGTTCTTC.

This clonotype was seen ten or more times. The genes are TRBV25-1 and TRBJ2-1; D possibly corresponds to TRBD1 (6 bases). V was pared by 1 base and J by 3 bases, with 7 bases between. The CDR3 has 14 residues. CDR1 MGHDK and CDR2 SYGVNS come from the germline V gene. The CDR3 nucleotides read TGTGCCAGCAGTGAATTGGACAGCTACAATGAGCAGTTCTTC. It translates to CASSELDSYNEQFF.

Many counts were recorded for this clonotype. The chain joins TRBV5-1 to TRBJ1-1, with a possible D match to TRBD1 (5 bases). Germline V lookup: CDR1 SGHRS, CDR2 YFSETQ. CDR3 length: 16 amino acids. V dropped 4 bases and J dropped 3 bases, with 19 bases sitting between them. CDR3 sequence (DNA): TGCGCCAGCAGCCCCGACGTGTCCCAGGGAGACACTGAAGCTTTCTTT. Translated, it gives CASSPDVSQGDTEAFF.

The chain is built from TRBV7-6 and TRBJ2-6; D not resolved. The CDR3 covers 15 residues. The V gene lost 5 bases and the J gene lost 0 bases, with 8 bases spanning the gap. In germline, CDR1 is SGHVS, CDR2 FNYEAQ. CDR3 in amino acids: CASSTWDSGANVLTF. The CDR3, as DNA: TGTGCCAGCAGCACCTGGGACTCTGGGGCCAACGTCCTGACTTTC.